These 6 T cell receptor beta chains came from one sample sequenced in a study of T cells after yellow fever vaccination. Each CDR3 protein gets one entry after TCRdb re-called the 5' RACE reads with MiXCR. The sample yields about 300,000 distinct CDR3 sequences, around 6.8% seen once. The sample in question was PBMCs, obtained approximately 40 days after the first yellow fever vaccination. These receptors originate from a man between 18 and 35 years old who received the YFV17D yellow fever vaccine.

The rearrangement links TRBV2 to TRBJ2-2, with D perhaps matching TRBD1 or TRBD2 (5 bases each). The germline gives CDR1 SNHLY, CDR2 FYNNEI. The ends were cut back, 6 bases at V and 3 bases at J, with 14 bases in the middle. The CDR3 consists of 15 residues. The CDR3 coding sequence is TGTGCCAGCAGCTCTGGGACCGCGCACACCGGGGAGCTGTTTTTT. Protein sequence: CASSSGTAHTGELFF. Full variable domain (remainder filled in from reference TRBV2 and TRBJ2-2): EPEVTQTPSHQVTQMGQEVILRCVPISNHLYFYWYRQILGQKVEFLVSFYNNEISEKSEIFDDQFSVERPDGSNFTLKIRSTKLEDSAMYFCASSSGTAHTGELFFGEGSRLTVL.

The chain couples TRBV4-3 to TRBJ2-7; 8 nucleotides agree with TRBD1. Germline CDR1 and CDR2: LGHNA and YSLEER. The CDR3 spans 15 residues. Trimming at V came to 6 bases and at J to 3 bases, leaving 10 bases not matched to a gene. CDR3 nucleotides: TGCGCCAGCAGGCATCAAAGGACAGGGATCTACGAGCAGTACTTC. This sequence encodes CASRHQRTGIYEQYF.

This clonotype has a count of ten or more. V gene TRBV2 combines with J gene TRBJ2-3; no clear D gene. This CDR3 is built from 13 residues. V lost 8 bases and J 7 bases, leaving 16 bases between the germline ends. Germline V gene sequence: CDR1 SNHLY, CDR2 FYNNEI. CDR3 protein: CASQDPDPNTQYF. The CDR3 DNA follows: TGTGCCAGCCAGGACCCCGATCCCAATACGCAGTATTTT.

This clonotype was seen a few times. This rearrangement joins TRBV5-1 to TRBJ2-3; D could derive from TRBD1 or TRBD2 (6 bases each). The ends were cut back, 2 bases at V and 5 bases at J, with 15 bases in the middle. There are 15 residues in the CDR3. The germline V gene encodes CDR1 SGHRS and CDR2 YFSETQ. The CDR3 DNA sequence: TGCGCCAGCAGCTTTTTGGGGGGCTCAGGAGATACGCAGTATTTT. Translating gives CASSFLGGSGDTQYF.

J is TRBJ2-2 and V is TRBV6-5, with D maybe TRBD2 (7 bases). Germline-derived CDR1 and CDR2 are MNHEY and SVGAGI. The CDR3 is 14 residues long. V dropped 5 bases and J dropped 7 bases, with 14 bases sitting between them. In DNA, the CDR3 is TGTGCCAGCAGTACGAGGGGGAGGGTCGGGGAGCTGTTTTTT. Translation gives CASSTRGRVGELFF.

J is TRBJ2-7 and V is TRBV11-2; D gene uncertain. This CDR3 spans 14 amino acids. Between the trimmed V and J ends, which lost 4 bases and 3 bases, there was a span of 13 bases. Germline CDR1 SGHAT, CDR2 FQNNGV. The CDR3, as DNA: TGTGCCAGCAGCTCCCCCCCATTCCTCTACGAGCAGTACTTC. This codes for CASSSPPFLYEQYF.